This entry lists 10 T cell receptor beta chains sequenced from one sample in a study of blood T cell repertoires in COVID-19. Produced via immunoSEQ multiplex PCR; TCRdb's table is partial and in-frame only. The sample yields 70,000 or so clones, approximately 90% seen once. Material for sequencing was peripheral blood. These receptors were collected from a man aged 65 to 85 with active COVID-19.

This clone came up a few times. This chain links TRBV5-1 with TRBJ1-3; a weak D match, TRBD1 (6 bases). V was trimmed by 4 bases and J by 1 base, leaving 15 bases between them. CDR3 length: 16 residues. Looked up from germline, CDR1 is SGHRS and CDR2 is YFSETQ. CDR3 protein: CASSTQGVGSGNTIYF. For the CDR3, the DNA is TGCGCCAGCAGCACACAGGGTGTGGGATCTGGAAACACCATATATTTT.

The chain links TRBV4-3 to TRBJ2-2, with 16 nucleotides matching TRBD2. There are 18 residues in the CDR3. Losses at the gene ends were 3 bases for V and 5 bases for J; bases not matched to a gene: 6. Germline V gives CDR1 LGHNA, CDR2 YSLEER. CDR3 nucleotides: TGCGCCAGCAGCCAGGGGACTAGCGGGAGGGCCGGGACCGGGGAGCTGTTTTTT. Residues: CASSQGTSGRAGTGELFF.

The chain employs TRBV6-2 or TRBV6-3 and TRBJ2-5, with 13 bases lining up with TRBD2. This CDR3 is built from 19 residues. V gave up 6 bases and J gave up 2 bases; unmatched junction bases: 15. The germline CDR1 and CDR2 sequences are MNHEY and SVGEGT. The CDR3 nucleotides read TGTGCCAGCAGCCCGATACCGGGACTAGCGGGACCCCCACAAGAGACCCAGTACTTC. Amino acid sequence: CASSPIPGLAGPPQETQYF.

The rearrangement uses TRBV18 and TRBJ2-3; no clear D gene. The CDR3 length is 14 residues. Trimming stripped 3 bases from V and 5 bases from J, with 12 bases between. Germline CDR1 and CDR2: KGHSH and LQKENI. CDR3 nucleotides: TGTGCCAGCTCACCCCTAGACCGAGAAGATACGCAGTATTTT. Translating gives CASSPLDREDTQYF.

This clone was recorded once. The genes are TRBV5-6 and TRBJ2-7, with 10 bases lining up with TRBD1. Germline-derived CDR1 and CDR2 are SGHDT and YYEEEE. The V and J ends lost 2 bases and 4 bases, in that order; junction bases with no gene match: 6. The CDR3 has 15 amino acids. CDR3 coding DNA: TGTGCCAGCAGCTTTGTGGCGGGACAGGGGTACGAGCAGTACTTC. It specifies CASSFVAGQGYEQYF. Full variable domain (remainder filled in from reference TRBV5-6 and TRBJ2-7): DAGVTQSPTHLIKTRGQQVTLRCSPKSGHDTVSWYQQALGQGPQFIFQYYEEEERQRGNFPDRFSGHQFPNYSSELNVNALLLGDSALYLCASSFVAGQGYEQYFGPGTRLTVT.

The chain employs TRBV30 and TRBJ2-1; maybe TRBD2 (6 bases). CDR1 and CDR2 from the germline V gene are GTSNPN and SVGIG (reference sequence). V was shortened by 0 bases and J by 2 bases, with 11 bases between the two germline ends. This CDR3 contains 15 residues. CDR3 sequence (DNA): TGTGCCTGGAGTGTAGATAGCGGACCCTACAATGAGCAGTTCTTC. It yields the protein CAWSVDSGPYNEQFF.

The genes are TRBV5-6 and TRBJ2-7; 12 nucleotides align to TRBD1. V shed 3 bases and J 7 bases; nucleotides not matched to a gene: 14. The CDR3 consists of 17 residues. The V gene's germline CDR1 is SGHDT and CDR2 YYEEEE. DNA of the CDR3: TGTGCCAGCAGCTCCCGTCTCCCCGGGACAGGGGGCGGGGAGCAGTACTTC. Translation gives CASSSRLPGTGGGEQYF. Full variable domain (outside the CDR3, taken from reference TRBV5-6 and TRBJ2-7): DAGVTQSPTHLIKTRGQQVTLRCSPKSGHDTVSWYQQALGQGPQFIFQYYEEEERQRGNFPDRFSGHQFPNYSSELNVNALLLGDSALYLCASSSRLPGTGGGEQYFGPGTRLTVT.

The gene calls are TRBV19 and TRBJ1-5, with D possibly being TRBD1 (5 bases). Per the germline V gene, CDR1 is LNHDA and CDR2 is SQIVND (reference sequence). The CDR3 length is 12 residues. V lost 7 bases and J lost 5, with 9 bases in between. CDR3 DNA sequence: TGTGCCAGTAAAGGGGATTATCAGCCCCAGCATTTT. This encodes CASKGDYQPQHF.

This chain uses TRBV11-2 with TRBJ2-4; D is unclear. Germline lookup yields CDR1 SGHAT and CDR2 FQNNGV. Trimming left V 1 base short and J 7 bases short, with 8 bases between. There are 13 residues in the CDR3. The CDR3 DNA follows: TGTGCCAGCAGCTTAGGCGGTGGGAACATTCAGTACTTC. This encodes CASSLGGGNIQYF. Combining the CDR3 with reference TRBV11-2 and TRBJ2-4 gives the whole variable domain EAGVAQSPRYKIIEKRQSVAFWCNPISGHATLYWYQQILGQGPKLLIQFQNNGVVDDSQLPKDRFSAERLKGVDSTLKIQPAKLEDSAVYLCASSLGGGNIQYFGAGTRLSVL.

The gene calls are TRBV12-3 or TRBV12-4 and TRBJ2-7; weak D call: TRBD1 (5 bases). V shed 5 bases and J shed 7 bases, with 12 bases lying between them. This CDR3 region has 12 residues. CDR3 region: CASSRQGREQYF. In DNA, the CDR3 is TGTGCCAGCAGTCGTCAGGGCCGGGAGCAGTACTTC.